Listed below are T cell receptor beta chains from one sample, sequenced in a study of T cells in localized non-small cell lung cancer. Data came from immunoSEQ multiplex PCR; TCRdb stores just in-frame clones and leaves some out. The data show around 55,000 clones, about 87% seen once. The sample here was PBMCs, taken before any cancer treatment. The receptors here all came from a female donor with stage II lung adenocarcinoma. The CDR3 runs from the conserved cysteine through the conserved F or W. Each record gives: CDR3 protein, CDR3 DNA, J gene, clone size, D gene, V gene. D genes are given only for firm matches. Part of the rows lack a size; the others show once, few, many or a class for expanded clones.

CASSYVQNTEAFF	TGTGCCAGCAGTTACGTGCAGAACACTGAAGCTTTCTTT	TRBJ1-1	NA	NA	TRBV6-5
CASSGTSGGAYEQYF	TGTGCCAGCAGCGGGACTAGCGGGGGGGCCTACGAGCAGTACTTC	TRBJ2-7	NA	TRBD2	TRBV5-4
CASSEARGAGQPQHF	TGTGCCAGCAGTGAAGCCAGGGGAGCGGGTCAGCCCCAGCATTTT	TRBJ1-5	NA	NA	TRBV2
CASSYRSEQYF	TGTGCCAGCAGTTACCGGTCAGAGCAGTACTTC	TRBJ2-7	few	NA	TRBV6-5
CASSFGGLMNTEAFF	TGTGCCAGCAGTTTCGGGGGACTCATGAACACTGAAGCTTTCTTT	TRBJ1-1	NA	NA	TRBV6-5
CASSRTGQWAEAFF	TGTGCCAGCAGTCGAACGGGACAGTGGGCTGAAGCTTTCTTT	TRBJ1-1	NA	TRBD1	TRBV9
CASSYSSYGYTF	TGTGCCAGCAGTTACTCAAGCTATGGCTACACCTTC	TRBJ1-2	NA	NA	TRBV6-5
CASSLASGTEAFF	TGTGCCAGCAGCTTGGCATCAGGAACTGAAGCTTTCTTT	TRBJ1-1	NA	NA	TRBV5-6
CASSQEGGTGELFF	TGCGCCAGCAGCCAAGAAGGGGGTACCGGGGAGCTGTTTTTT	TRBJ2-2	NA	NA	TRBV4-1
CASSYNMGQSYEQYF	TGTGCCAGCAGTTACAATATGGGACAGTCCTACGAGCAGTACTTC	TRBJ2-7	NA	TRBD1	TRBV6-6
CASSLRTSGGKEQFF	TGTGCCAGCAGCTTGCGGACTAGCGGGGGAAAGGAGCAGTTCTTC	TRBJ2-1	NA	TRBD2	TRBV5-4
CASSPAIVGGETQYF	TGTGCCAGCAGCCCTGCCATCGTAGGGGGAGAGACCCAGTACTTC	TRBJ2-5	NA	NA	TRBV2
CASSNGTEAYEQYF	TGTGCCAGCAGCAACGGGACAGAAGCCTACGAGCAGTACTTC	TRBJ2-7	NA	NA	TRBV21-1
CASRSTSGGYTGELFF	TGCGCCAGCAGATCGACTAGCGGGGGGTACACCGGGGAGCTGTTTTTT	TRBJ2-2	NA	TRBD2	TRBV10-2
CASKDFGQAVSNYGYTF	TGTGCCAGCAAAGACTTCGGACAGGCCGTCTCTAACTATGGCTACACCTTC	TRBJ1-2	NA	TRBD1	TRBV2
CASSRVWGGVYQETQYF	TGTGCCAGCAGCCGTGTCTGGGGCGGGGTCTACCAAGAGACCCAGTACTTC	TRBJ2-5	once	NA	TRBV7-2
CAISERQGNTGELFF	TGTGCCATCAGTGAGCGACAGGGGAACACCGGGGAGCTGTTTTTT	TRBJ2-2	NA	TRBD1	TRBV10-3
CASTLAGGHYEQYF	TGTGCCAGCACCCTGGCGGGGGGCCATTACGAGCAGTACTTC	TRBJ2-7	NA	TRBD2	TRBV6-1
CAWRESVRGPYSPLHF	TGTGCCTGGCGAGAGTCAGTCCGGGGCCCCTATTCACCCCTCCACTTT	TRBJ1-6	NA	NA	TRBV30
CASSRRSERNTGELFF	TGTGCCAGCAGCCGACGTTCGGAAAGGAACACCGGGGAGCTGTTTTTT	TRBJ2-2	NA	NA	TRBV5-6
CASSWDTNQPQHF	TGTGCCAGCAGCTGGGACACTAATCAGCCCCAGCATTTT	TRBJ1-5	NA	NA	TRBV7-2
CASSLAGTEYEQYF	TGCGCCAGCAGCTTGGCCGGGACAGAATACGAGCAGTACTTC	TRBJ2-7	NA	TRBD1	TRBV5-1
CASSRWARIFYGYTF	TGTGCCAGCAGCCGTTGGGCTCGAATCTTTTATGGCTACACCTTC	TRBJ1-2	once	NA	TRBV5-6
CASSHRETYEQYF	TGCGCCAGCAGCCACAGGGAGACCTACGAGCAGTACTTC	TRBJ2-7	NA	NA	TRBV5-1
CASSPDGHPGNTIYF	TGCGCCAGCAGCCCTGACGGACACCCTGGAAACACCATATATTTT	TRBJ1-3	once	NA	TRBV5-1
CASSVELNTEAFF	TGTGCCAGCAGTGTCGAGTTGAACACTGAAGCTTTCTTT	TRBJ1-1	NA	NA	TRBV6-1
CASSLKGSFVGAQHF	TGTGCCAGCAGTCTAAAGGGGAGTTTTGTCGGGGCACAGCATTTT	TRBJ1-5	NA	NA	TRBV27
CASSYGSNQPQHF	TGTGCCAGCAGTTACGGAAGCAATCAGCCCCAGCATTTT	TRBJ1-5	NA	NA	TRBV6-5
CASSQVVYTEAFF	TGTGCCAGCAGCCAAGTTGTTTACACTGAAGCTTTCTTT	TRBJ1-1	NA	NA	TRBV14
CASSIPGLYNEQFF	TGTGCCAGTAGTATCCCGGGACTTTACAATGAGCAGTTCTTC	TRBJ2-1	NA	NA	TRBV19
CASSYLQGDTEAFF	TGTGCCAGCAGCTACCTCCAGGGGGACACTGAAGCTTTCTTT	TRBJ1-1	NA	TRBD1	TRBV28
CATRTSGGYNEQFF	TGTGCCACCCGAACTAGCGGGGGTTACAATGAGCAGTTCTTC	TRBJ2-1	NA	TRBD2	TRBV7-2
CASSWGQLVQLGSPLHF	TGTGCCAGCAGCTGGGGACAGTTAGTACAACTAGGGTCACCCCTCCACTTT	TRBJ1-6	NA	TRBD1	TRBV5-6
CASTSGGASDTQYF	TGCGCCAGCACTAGCGGGGGGGCCTCAGATACGCAGTATTTT	TRBJ2-3	NA	TRBD2	TRBV4-1
CAIYVRGEQYF	TGTGCCATCTACGTAAGGGGGGAGCAGTACTTC	TRBJ2-7	NA	NA	TRBV10-3
CASSRTGTFLYEQYF	TGTGCCAGCAGCCGGACAGGGACCTTTCTCTACGAGCAGTACTTC	TRBJ2-7	NA	TRBD1	TRBV7-8
CASSLDNYGYTF	TGCGCCAGCAGCTTGGATAACTATGGCTACACCTTC	TRBJ1-2	few	NA	TRBV5-1
CATSRGLGQGTEQYF	TGTGCCACCAGCAGAGGCCTCGGACAGGGCACCGAGCAGTACTTC	TRBJ2-7	NA	TRBD1	TRBV15
CASSRSNYGYTF	TGTGCCAGCAGTCGCAGTAACTATGGCTACACCTTC	TRBJ1-2	NA	NA	TRBV6-1
CASSFRGGPTNEKLFF	TGCGCCAGCAGCTTCCGTGGGGGGCCGACTAATGAAAAACTGTTTTTT	TRBJ1-4	NA	NA	TRBV4-1
CASSLNREDGYTF	TGTGCCAGCAGCTTAAACAGGGAAGATGGCTACACCTTC	TRBJ1-2	NA	NA	TRBV11-1
CASKTMHGSGNTIYF	TGTGCCAGTAAGACGATGCACGGCTCTGGAAACACCATATATTTT	TRBJ1-3	NA	NA	TRBV19
CASSTKSGTGLYEQYF	TGTGCCAGCAGTACGAAGTCCGGGACAGGACTCTACGAGCAGTACTTC	TRBJ2-7	once	TRBD1	TRBV2